Listed here are 5 T cell receptor beta chains from one sample, sequenced in a study of OX40 agonist ivuxolimab in advanced cancers. Sequencing used immunoSEQ multiplex PCR; TCRdb keeps in-frame clones, though not all of them. The table lists tens of thousands of clones, 70% to 90% of them singletons. The material sequenced was CD4+ or CD8+ T cells sorted from blood, taken in a trial of the OX40 agonist ivuxolimab. The receptors come from an adult with an advanced solid tumor such as melanoma, head and neck, liver or kidney cancer.

The chain couples TRBV2 to TRBJ1-2, with TRBD1 matching over 11 bases. The CDR3 has 14 residues. Looked up from germline, CDR1 is SNHLY and CDR2 is FYNNEI. The V gene end was trimmed by 6 bases and the J gene end by 8 bases; junction bases not matched to a gene: 8. CDR3 nucleotides: TGTGCCAGCAGGACAGGACAGGGGGCAACGGGCTACACCTTC. This translates into CASRTGQGATGYTF.

The chain combines TRBV28 with TRBJ2-5, with TRBD1 as a possible D gene (6 bases). CDR1 and CDR2 (germline): MDHEN, SYDVKM. The CDR3 has 13 residues. Between the trimmed V and J ends, which lost 5 bases and 1 base, there was a span of 8 bases. CDR3 DNA: TGTGCCAGCAGTCGGGACATCCAAGAGACCCAGTACTTC. Translation: CASSRDIQETQYF.

The rearrangement uses TRBV28 and TRBJ1-2; TRBD1 might be the D (6 bases). V was clipped by 4 bases and J by 4 bases, with 16 bases between them. Looked up from germline, CDR1 is MDHEN and CDR2 is SYDVKM. This CDR3 has 15 amino acids. The DNA for the CDR3 is TGTGCCAGCAGTTCTCCGACAGGAAGGGTCTATGGCTACACCTTC. This sequence encodes CASSSPTGRVYGYTF.

V is TRBV2 and J is TRBJ1-5; D is undetermined. The germline V and J ends were trimmed by 0 bases and 5 bases, with 8 bases remaining between them. Germline V gives CDR1 SNHLY, CDR2 FYNNEI. This CDR3 is 14 amino acids long. The chain's CDR3 is CASSEALEDQPQHF. DNA of the CDR3: TGTGCCAGCAGTGAAGCGCTGGAGGATCAGCCCCAGCATTTT.

This chain connects TRBV28 to TRBJ1-4, with D hard to call. Germline V gene data show CDR1 as MDHEN and CDR2 as SYDVKM. The CDR3 runs to 15 residues. V was trimmed by 7 bases and J by 3 bases, leaving 15 bases between them. CDR3 nucleotide sequence: TGTGCCAGCACCCGGGTTAGCCAGTCTAATGAAAAACTGTTTTTT. It specifies CASTRVSQSNEKLFF.